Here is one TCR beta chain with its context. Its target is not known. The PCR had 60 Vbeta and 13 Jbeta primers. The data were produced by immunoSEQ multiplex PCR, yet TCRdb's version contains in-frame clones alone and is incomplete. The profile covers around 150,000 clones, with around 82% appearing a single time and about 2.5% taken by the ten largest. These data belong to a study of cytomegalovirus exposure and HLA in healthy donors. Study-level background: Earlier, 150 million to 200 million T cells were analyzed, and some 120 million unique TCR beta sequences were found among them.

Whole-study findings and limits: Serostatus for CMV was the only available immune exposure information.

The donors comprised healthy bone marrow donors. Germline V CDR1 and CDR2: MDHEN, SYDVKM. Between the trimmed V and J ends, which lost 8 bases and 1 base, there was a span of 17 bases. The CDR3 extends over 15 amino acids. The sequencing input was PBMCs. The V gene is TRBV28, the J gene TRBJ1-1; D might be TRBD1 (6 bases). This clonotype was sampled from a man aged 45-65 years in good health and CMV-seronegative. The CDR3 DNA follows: TGTGCCAGCCGTGGGACACGGCATGGGAACACTGAAGCTTTCTTT. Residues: CASRGTRHGNTEAFF.